This T cell receptor (beta chain) came from a study of sequential checkpoint blockade in melanoma. As for the study in general: Maintenance nivolumab came after either treatment sequence.

In its sample, this clone was seen a few times. With 3 bases clipped from V and 6 bases from J, the junction kept 20 bases outside the gene matches. The CDR3 covers 19 residues. The V gene's germline CDR1 is LNHDA and CDR2 SQIVND (reference sequence). The repertoire was sequenced with immunoSEQ multiplex PCR; TCRdb's copy has only in-frame clones and lacks some. Here the sample spans some 17,000 clones, approximately 70% being singletons. The treatment was: randomized to nivolumab then ipilimumab (arm A) or the reverse (arm B). Patients had received no earlier DNA-damaging chemotherapy. This receptor was taken from a human donor with melanoma. The V call is TRBV19, the J call TRBJ1-1; TRBD1 agrees at 9 bases. The specimen was CD8+ T cells sorted from blood (inferred from file names), collected from a patient given nivolumab and ipilimumab in sequence. CDR3: CASSIRTGDSPRRRAEAFF. In nucleotides, the CDR3 is TGTGCCAGTAGTATTCGGACAGGGGATAGTCCCCGTCGGAGGGCTGAAGCTTTCTTT. Full variable domain (outside the CDR3, taken from reference TRBV19 and TRBJ1-1): DGGITQSPKYLFRKEGQNVTLSCEQNLNHDAMYWYRQDPGQGLRLIYYSQIVNDFQKGDIAEGYSVSREKKESFPLTVTSAQKNPTAFYLCASSIRTGDSPRRRAEAFFGQGTRLTVV.